This T cell receptor beta chain was recovered during a study of blood T cell repertoires in COVID-19. Study information: In each case, the material was cDNA or gDNA derived from T cells, B-cell-depleted T cells, or PBMCs.

Generated by immunoSEQ multiplex PCR, the TCRdb table keeps only in-frame clones and is missing some. Altogether roughly 100,000 clones are present, about 90% being singletons, with the ten largest covering approximately 15%. Sequencing was done on a sample of peripheral blood. The source is a man in his fifties with acute or convalescent COVID-19.

The CDR3: CASSVRTSGSREQFF. CDR3 DNA sequence: TGTGCCAGCAGCGTCAGGACTAGCGGGAGCAGGGAGCAGTTCTTC. The chain uses TRBV9 and TRBJ2-1; the match to TRBD2 covers 13 bases. J gave up 10 bases and V 2 bases, and 6 bases lay outside the gene matches. Germline assignment: CDR1 SGDLS and CDR2 YYNGEE. The CDR3 spans 15 residues.